These T cell receptor beta chains were read from a single sample in a study of regulatory T cells in long-lasting Graves disease. TCRdb reanalysed the multiplex PCR reads using MiXCR and keeps one entry per CDR3 protein. The table has 200,000 to 250,000 distinct CDR3 sequences, 20% to 25% seen once. Source: peripheral blood mononuclear cells (PBMCs), taken at new diagnosis, from a patient treated with antithyroid drugs. The receptors were sampled from a female donor with Graves disease. Each CDR3 is given with its conserved first and last residue. D genes are given only for firm matches. The size entry is marked missing in some rows and otherwise reads once, few, many or a size class.

v_gene	len	abundance	j_gene	d_gene	CDR3aa	CDR3nt
TRBV7-3	17	-	TRBJ2-5	TRBD1	CASSPTGSSTNQEAQCF	TGTGCCAGCAGCCCGACAGGGAGCTCTACCAACCAAGAGGCCCAGTGCTTC
TRBV20-1	12	many	TRBJ2-7	TRBD1	CSSTGGRYEQYF	TGCAGTTCTACAGGGGGCAGGTACGAGCAGTACTTC
TRBV7-6	14	many	TRBJ2-3	-	CASSLTLDGVAQYF	TGTGCCAGCAGCTTAACACTAGACGGAGTGGCGCAGTATTTT
TRBV12-3/TRBV12-4	15	many	TRBJ1-3	TRBD1	CASSTGAESGNTIYF	TGTGCCAGCAGCACAGGGGCAGAGTCTGGAAACACCATATATTTT
TRBV3-1	13	many	TRBJ2-2	-	CASSQQGYGELFF	TGTGCCAGCAGCCAACAGGGCTACGGGGAGCTGTTTTTT
TRBV5-1	13	many	TRBJ1-2	-	CASSPDANYGYTF	TGCGCCAGCAGCCCGGATGCTAACTATGGCTACACCTTC
TRBV4-3	14	many	TRBJ2-7	-	CASSPQGSSYEQYF	TGCGCCAGCAGCCCTCAGGGGAGCTCCTACGAGCAGTACTTC
TRBV7-3	15	many	TRBJ2-1	TRBD2	CASSSRGGSANEQFF	TGTGCCAGCAGCTCCCGGGGGGGGTCCGCCAATGAGCAGTTCTTC
TRBV6-2/TRBV6-3	15	-	TRBJ2-1	-	CASSVRDQYYNEQFF	TGTGCCAGCAGTGTCCGGGACCAATACTACAATGAGCAGTTCTTC
TRBV2	16	many	TRBJ1-6	-	CASSETASLRNSPLHF	TGTGCCAGCAGTGAGACAGCTAGTTTGAGGAATTCACCCCTCCACTTT
TRBV4-3	16	-	TRBJ2-3	TRBD1	CASSRETGTATDTQYF	TGCGCCAGCAGCCGAGAGACCGGGACAGCCACAGATACGCAGTATTTT
TRBV18	16	few	TRBJ1-2	-	CASSIPGALDNYGYTF	TGTGCCAGCTCAATCCCCGGAGCGCTTGATAACTATGGCTACACCTTC
TRBV24-1	13	many	TRBJ1-3	-	CATSDRERDTIYF	TGTGCCACCAGTGACAGGGAGAGGGACACCATATATTTT
TRBV28	12	many	TRBJ2-5	-	CASSSNQETQYF	TGTGCCAGCAGTTCCAATCAAGAGACCCAGTACTTC
TRBV4-1	14	many	TRBJ2-3	-	CASSRGSGADTQYF	TGCGCCAGCAGCCGCGGCTCGGGGGCGGATACGCAGTATTTT
TRBV12-3/TRBV12-4	13	many	TRBJ1-2	-	CASRPGHYDGYTF	TGTGCCAGCAGACCCGGACATTATGATGGCTACACCTTC
TRBV5-6	11	many	TRBJ2-7	-	CASSFRGEQYF	TGTGCCAGCAGCTTTAGGGGGGAGCAGTACTTC
TRBV5-1	14	few	TRBJ2-1	TRBD2	CASSASGAYNEQFF	TGCGCCAGCAGCGCTAGCGGAGCTTACAATGAGCAGTTCTTC
TRBV2	14	many	TRBJ1-2	TRBD1	CASSDRGDNYGYTF	TGTGCCAGCAGCGACAGGGGTGATAACTATGGCTACACCTTC
TRBV12-3/TRBV12-4	14	many	TRBJ2-7	TRBD2	CASSLREGRTEQYF	TGTGCCAGCAGTTTACGGGAGGGCCGAACCGAGCAGTACTTC
TRBV10-3	17	few	TRBJ2-3	TRBD2	CAISAGGRGTSTDTQYF	TGTGCCATCAGTGCCGGCGGGAGGGGAACTAGCACAGATACGCAGTATTTT
TRBV6-2/TRBV6-3	15	few	TRBJ2-1	-	CASSYQWTPEEEQFF	TGTGCCAGCAGTTACCAATGGACCCCCGAGGAAGAGCAGTTCTTC
TRBV20-1	12	many	TRBJ2-3	-	CSATRATDTQYF	TGCAGTGCTACCAGGGCCACAGATACGCAGTATTTT
TRBV27	14	few	TRBJ2-7	TRBD2	CASKASGNGYEQYF	TGTGCCAGCAAGGCTAGCGGGAATGGGTACGAGCAGTACTTC
TRBV7-9	15	many	TRBJ1-2	-	CASSLVGAQVYGYTF	TGTGCCAGCAGCTTAGTAGGGGCGCAGGTCTATGGCTACACCTTC
TRBV19	13	-	TRBJ1-4	TRBD1	CARGTATNEKLFF	TGTGCCAGAGGGACAGCAACTAATGAAAAACTGTTTTTT
TRBV20-1	14	many	TRBJ1-5	TRBD1	CSARGDSPISPQHF	TGCAGTGCTAGAGGGGACAGTCCAATTTCGCCCCAGCATTTT
TRBV11-1	17	-	TRBJ2-7	-	CASSPNPTGPRSYEQYF	TGTGCCAGCAGCCCGAACCCGACAGGCCCCAGGTCCTACGAGCAGTACTTC
TRBV7-9	11	many	TRBJ1-1	-	CASSGNTEAFF	TGTGCCAGCAGCGGGAACACTGAAGCTTTCTTT
TRBV11-2	13	many	TRBJ1-1	-	CASSRRPNTEAFF	TGTGCCAGCAGCCGAAGACCGAACACTGAAGCTTTCTTT
TRBV20-1	15	-	TRBJ2-7	-	CSARRSTGLTYEQYF	TGCAGTGCTCGCCGGTCGACAGGTTTAACCTACGAGCAGTACTTC
TRBV6-2/TRBV6-3	15	many	TRBJ2-5	-	CASSYPGKSQETQYF	TGTGCCAGCAGTTACCCCGGGAAAAGCCAAGAGACCCAGTACTTC
TRBV15	13	many	TRBJ2-5	-	CATSWGDQETQYF	TGTGCCACCAGCTGGGGGGACCAAGAGACCCAGTACTTC